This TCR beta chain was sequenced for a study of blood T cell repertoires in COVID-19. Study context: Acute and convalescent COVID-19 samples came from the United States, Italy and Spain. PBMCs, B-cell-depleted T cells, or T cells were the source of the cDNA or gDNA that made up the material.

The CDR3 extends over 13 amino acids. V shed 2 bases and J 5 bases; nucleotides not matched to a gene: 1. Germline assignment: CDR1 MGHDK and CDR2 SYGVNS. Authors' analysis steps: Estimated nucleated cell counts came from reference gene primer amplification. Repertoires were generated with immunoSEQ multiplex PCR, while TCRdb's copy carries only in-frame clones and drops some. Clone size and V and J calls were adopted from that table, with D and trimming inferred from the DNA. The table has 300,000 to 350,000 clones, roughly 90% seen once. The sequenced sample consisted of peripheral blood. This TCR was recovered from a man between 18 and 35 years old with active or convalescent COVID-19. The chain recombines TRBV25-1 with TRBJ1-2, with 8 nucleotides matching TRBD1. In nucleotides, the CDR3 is TGTGCCAGCAGTGAAAGACAGGGGTATGGCTACACCTTC. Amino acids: CASSERQGYGYTF.